Following are 7 T cell receptor beta chains from one sample sequenced in a study of OX40 agonist ivuxolimab in advanced cancers. Assay: immunoSEQ multiplex PCR; the TCRdb copy retains only in-frame clones and omits some. The sample shows under 100,000 clones, about 88% of them seen only once. Sequenced here: CD4+ or CD8+ T cells sorted from blood, sampled in a trial of the OX40 agonist ivuxolimab. These receptors came from an adult with an advanced solid tumor such as melanoma, head and neck, liver or kidney cancer.

J is TRBJ2-1 and V is TRBV4-2; 13 positions match TRBD2. Germline assignment: CDR1 LGHNA and CDR2 YNFKEQ. This CDR3 is built from 16 residues. J gave up 7 bases and V 2 bases, and 5 bases lay outside the gene matches. CDR3 amino acids: CASSQLALAGGNEQFF. In DNA, the CDR3 is TGTGCCAGCAGCCAACTGGCACTAGCGGGAGGGAATGAGCAGTTCTTC.

The rearrangement uses TRBV10-3 and TRBJ2-7, with 11 positions matching TRBD1. The CDR3 has 16 residues. With 3 bases clipped from V and 5 bases from J, the junction kept 9 bases outside the gene matches. CDR1 is ENHRY and CDR2 is SYGVKD in the germline V gene. The CDR3 loop reads CAISDPGQGASNEQYF. CDR3 DNA sequence: TGTGCCATCAGTGATCCCGGACAGGGGGCTTCTAACGAGCAGTACTTC.

The CDR3 DNA reads TGCGCCAGCAGCCATTCCACAGGGGGCTCTGAAGCTTTCTTT. This translates into CASSHSTGGSEAFF. The chain combines TRBV4-3 with TRBJ1-1; 9 bases are shared with TRBD1. Per the germline V gene, CDR1 is LGHNA and CDR2 is YSLEER. V gave up 3 bases and J gave up 6 bases; unmatched junction bases: 5. The CDR3 runs to 14 residues.

Worth noting for this clone: A junction end diverges from the germline sequence, so it may reflect a read error. This sequence joins TRBV7-7 and TRBJ2-5; 7 bases fit TRBD1. There are 14 residues in the CDR3. The germline CDR1 and CDR2 sequences are SSHAT and FNYEAQ (reference sequence). CDR3 DNA sequence: TGTGCTAGCAGCCGACAGGGTCGGGTAGAGACCCAGTACTTC. Amino acid sequence: CASSRQGRVETQYF.

This clone came up once. This chain links TRBV11-1 with TRBJ2-5; D might be TRBD1 (5 bases). The V and J ends lost 4 bases and 0 bases respectively, with 15 bases between them. Per the germline V gene, CDR1 is SGHAT and CDR2 is FQDESV (reference sequence). CDR3 length: 16 amino acids. The CDR3, as DNA: TGTGCCAGCAGCTCGCAGGGTCTTCGGAACCAAGAGACCCAGTACTTC. Amino acids: CASSSQGLRNQETQYF. The whole variable domain, remainder taken from reference TRBV11-1 and TRBJ2-5, is EAEVAQSPRYKITEKSQAVAFWCDPISGHATLYWYRQILGQGPELLVQFQDESVVDDSQLPKDRFSAERLKGVDSTLKIQPAELGDSAMYLCASSSQGLRNQETQYFGPGTRLLVL.

This chain connects TRBV7-9 to TRBJ2-3, with TRBD1 matching over 7 bases. V dropped 8 bases and J dropped 5; count of bases not matched to a gene: 4. This CDR3 has 12 residues. Germline assignment: CDR1 SEHNR and CDR2 FQNEAQ (reference sequence). CDR3 loop: CASGTGEDTQYF. The CDR3 DNA follows: TGTGCCAGCGGTACAGGGGAAGATACGCAGTATTTT.

The chain couples TRBV7-9 to TRBJ1-4; no definite D call. This CDR3 contains 13 residues. V shed 5 bases and J shed 4 bases, with 8 bases lying between them. CDR1 is SEHNR, CDR2 FQNEAQ, per germline (reference sequence). This CDR3 reads CASSPGYNEKLFF. CDR3 DNA: TGTGCCAGCAGCCCCGGGTATAATGAAAAACTGTTTTTT.